The 24 T cell receptor beta chains listed next were all sequenced from one sample in a study of blood T cell repertoires in COVID-19. Assay used: immunoSEQ multiplex PCR; TCRdb lists only in-frame clones, some missing. The sample has tens of thousands of clones, 80% to 95% seen once; the top ten hold approximately 0.49%. The specimen sequenced was peripheral blood. The source is a man between 50 and 59 years old with COVID-19, enrolled during active disease.

The CDR3 is CASSLSLAGASTDTQYF. CDR3 DNA sequence: TGCGCCAGCAGCTTGTCTCTAGCGGGAGCTAGCACAGATACGCAGTATTTT. This chain joins TRBV5-1 and TRBJ2-3, with 10 bases aligning to TRBD2. Germline trimming cut 1 base from V and 0 bases from J; bases unmatched to any gene: 5. Germline CDR1 is SGHRS and CDR2 is YFSETQ. The CDR3 sequence is 17 residues long.

The gene calls are TRBV4-2 and TRBJ1-2; 7 bases fit TRBD1. Trimming removed 0 bases from V and 1 base from J; junction bases left unmatched: 5. Germline V CDR1 and CDR2: LGHNA, YNFKEQ. CDR3 length: 16 residues. Here the CDR3 DNA reads TGTGCCAGCAGCCAAGAACCAGGACAGGTTAACTATGGCTACACCTTC. It yields the protein CASSQEPGQVNYGYTF.

The chain carries TRBV11-2 and TRBJ2-7, with TRBD2 matching 7 bases. The CDR3 is 15 amino acids. The V gene's germline CDR1 is SGHAT and CDR2 FQNNGV. V shed 1 base, J shed 4 bases, and the junction held 7 bases outside the gene matches. CDR3 nucleotide sequence: TGTGCCAGCAGCTTAGGAGGCGGGAGAGGTTACGAGCAGTACTTC. It is translated as CASSLGGGRGYEQYF.

This clone was observed a handful of times. The chain carries TRBV5-6 and TRBJ2-7; the D gene is possibly TRBD1 (6 bases). From germline, CDR1 is SGHDT and CDR2 YYEEEE. Trimming took 3 bases from V and 0 from J, leaving 10 bases between them. The CDR3 runs to 14 residues. Here the CDR3 reads CASSSYRVSYEQYF. The CDR3 coding sequence is TGTGCCAGCAGCTCCTACAGGGTCTCCTACGAGCAGTACTTC. The full variable domain, completed using reference TRBV5-6 and TRBJ2-7, is DAGVTQSPTHLIKTRGQQVTLRCSPKSGHDTVSWYQQALGQGPQFIFQYYEEEERQRGNFPDRFSGHQFPNYSSELNVNALLLGDSALYLCASSSYRVSYEQYFGPGTRLTVT.

The V gene is TRBV7-7, the J gene TRBJ2-1; 11 nucleotides agree with TRBD2. The CDR3 length is 14 residues. V lost 5 bases to trimming and J lost 9 bases; unmatched junction nucleotides: 6. CDR1 is SSHAT, CDR2 FNYEAQ, per germline (reference sequence). The CDR3 sequence is CASSPRLAGTEQFF. The CDR3 coding sequence is TGTGCCAGCAGCCCCCGACTAGCGGGAACTGAGCAGTTCTTC.

The chain combines TRBV30 with TRBJ1-1; TRBD1 matches at 12 bases. The CDR3 runs 13 residues. V shed 6 bases and J 5 bases; nucleotides not matched to a gene: 4. The germline V gene encodes CDR1 GTSNPN and CDR2 SVGIG (reference sequence). The DNA for the CDR3 is TGTGCCTGCGGGACAGGGGGCGGGACTGAAGCTTTCTTT. This translates into CACGTGGGTEAFF.

J is TRBJ2-7 and V is TRBV10-3; D is perhaps TRBD2 (5 bases). Germline CDR1 reads ENHRY; CDR2 reads SYGVKD. V was shortened by 0 bases and J by 2 bases, with 11 bases between the two germline ends. CDR3 length: 15 residues. The CDR3 DNA is TGTGCCATCAGTGAGTCCGGCACCGGGGCCTACGAGCAGTACTTC. Its protein is CAISESGTGAYEQYF.

The V gene is TRBV7-2, the J gene TRBJ2-3; D call uncertain. Trimming took 5 bases from V and 3 from J, leaving 6 bases between them. Germline V gene data show CDR1 as SGHTA and CDR2 as FQGNSA. This CDR3 is 12 amino acids long. The CDR3 DNA reads as TGTGCCAGCAGCCTATCTACAGATACGCAGTATTTT. It is translated as CASSLSTDTQYF.

This clone occurred a few times. The CDR3 loop reads CASSQFKNTEAFF. The CDR3 DNA is TGTGCCAGCAGCCAGTTCAAGAACACTGAAGCTTTCTTT. The chain recombines TRBV16 with TRBJ1-1; D unclear. Germline V gives CDR1 KGHSY, CDR2 FQNENV. Trimming cost V 3 bases and J 1 base, with 6 bases left between them. The CDR3 runs to 13 residues.

This clone has a handful of counts. CDR3 sequence reads: CASSYRGGDEKLFF. Here the CDR3 DNA reads TGTGCCAGCAGTTACCGGGGGGGTGATGAAAAACTGTTTTTT. The V and J genes are TRBV6-5 and TRBJ1-4; D might be TRBD1 (5 bases). Germline lookup yields CDR1 MNHEY and CDR2 SVGAGI. With 2 bases removed from V and 6 bases from J, the gap between germline ends came to 10 bases. The CDR3 spans 14 residues.

The rearrangement links TRBV12-3 or TRBV12-4 to TRBJ1-2; TRBD1 is a possible D gene (5 bases). Trimming pared 6 bases from V and 8 bases from J, leaving 16 bases between. The CDR3 has 13 residues. The CDR3 sequence: CASSSQVYLGYTF. CDR3 DNA sequence: TGTGCCAGCAGCTCACAGGTGTATTTAGGCTACACCTTC.

This chain joins TRBV28 and TRBJ2-2; possibly TRBD1 for D (5 bases). Germline V gene data show CDR1 as MDHEN and CDR2 as SYDVKM. The V gene lost 6 bases and the J gene lost 5 bases, with 10 bases spanning the gap. The CDR3 is 13 residues long. The CDR3 DNA reads TGTGCCAGCAGAGGGGCCGGGACCGGGGAGCTGTTTTTT. It codes for CASRGAGTGELFF.

The gene calls are TRBV9 and TRBJ2-3; TRBD2 matches at 11 bases. The germline V gene has CDR1 SGDLS and CDR2 YYNGEE. V lost 4 bases and J lost 2; bases outside the gene matches: 6. This CDR3 is built from 16 residues. Here the CDR3 DNA reads TGTGCCAGCAGCCCGTGGACTAGCGGGCACACAGATACGCAGTATTTT. Amino acids: CASSPWTSGHTDTQYF.

The chain carries TRBV6-5 and TRBJ1-2; TRBD1 matches 9 bases. Per the germline V gene, CDR1 is MNHEY and CDR2 is SVGAGI. V dropped 0 bases and J dropped 8; count of bases not matched to a gene: 4. This CDR3 region has 14 residues. CDR3 sequence: CASSYSRQGEGYTF. CDR3 in DNA: TGTGCCAGCAGTTACTCAAGACAGGGGGAGGGCTACACCTTC.

The genes are TRBV7-2 and TRBJ1-5; D remains ambiguous. CDR1 and CDR2 from the germline V gene are SGHTA and FQGNSA. This CDR3 spans 16 amino acids. V gave up 5 bases and J gave up 2 bases, with 16 bases separating them. The CDR3 nucleotides are TGTGCCAGCAGCCTAACTTCCGGGAATGGCAATCAGCCCCAGCATTTT. This gives the protein CASSLTSGNGNQPQHF.

The chain carries TRBV19 and TRBJ2-4; 10 bases map to TRBD1. Germline V lookup: CDR1 LNHDA, CDR2 SQIVND (reference sequence). The V segment lost 10 bases and the J segment 1 base; nucleotides outside the gene matches: 19. This CDR3 has 19 amino acids. CDR3 nucleotides: TGTGCCACCCTACTAAGGACACAGGACAGGGGGTTTGCCAAAAACATTCAGTACTTC. Its translation is CATLLRTQDRGFAKNIQYF.

CDR3 residues: CASSPRRDSTSYEQYF. CDR3 nucleotides: TGTGCCAGCAGTCCGAGACGGGACAGTACCTCCTACGAGCAGTACTTC. The chain uses TRBV14 and TRBJ2-7, with 7 bases that match TRBD1. Trimming took 6 bases from V and 0 from J; bases not matched to a gene: 11. The germline V gene encodes CDR1 SGHDN and CDR2 FVKESK. The CDR3 totals 16 residues.

The chain combines TRBV7-6 with TRBJ1-2; D call uncertain. This CDR3 is 12 amino acids long. Germline V lookup: CDR1 SGHVS, CDR2 FNYEAQ. V was cut by 5 bases and J by 8 bases, with 12 bases left in between. CDR3 nucleotide sequence: TGTGCCAGCAGCGATATCAGTACGGGCTACACCTTC. Translation gives CASSDISTGYTF.

The rearrangement uses TRBV11-2 and TRBJ2-1, with D possibly matching TRBD2 (6 bases). V lost 0 bases and J lost 8, with 17 bases in between. The CDR3 is 16 amino acids. The germline V gene encodes CDR1 SGHAT and CDR2 FQNNGV. CDR3: CASSLDPRGSSDEQFF. CDR3 nucleotides: TGTGCCAGCAGCTTAGATCCGCGGGGCTCATCCGATGAGCAGTTCTTC.

The chain recombines TRBV27 with TRBJ2-5, with D possibly being TRBD1 (5 bases). The germline gives CDR1 MNHEY, CDR2 SMNVEV (reference sequence). V was trimmed by 3 bases and J by 4 bases, leaving 12 bases between them. This CDR3 spans 14 amino acids. The CDR3 region is CASSFRGWGETQYF. CDR3 coding DNA: TGTGCCAGCAGTTTTAGGGGATGGGGAGAGACCCAGTACTTC.

The rearrangement uses TRBV9 and TRBJ2-2; TRBD2 is a possible D gene (6 bases). V dropped 0 bases and J dropped 1 base, with 10 bases sitting between them. The CDR3 extends over 16 amino acids. The germline V gene encodes CDR1 SGDLS and CDR2 YYNGEE. The CDR3 loop is CASSVVSSGNTGELFF. The CDR3, as DNA: TGTGCCAGCAGCGTAGTGAGTAGCGGGAACACCGGGGAGCTGTTTTTT.

The rearrangement uses TRBV4-1 and TRBJ2-4; 7 bases are shared with TRBD2. V lost 1 base and J lost 2; bases outside the gene matches: 14. Germline V gene lookup returns CDR1 MGHRA and CDR2 YSYEKL. This CDR3 has 19 residues. CDR3 sequence reads: CASSQGSASWGGPKNIQYF. CDR3 DNA: TGCGCCAGCAGCCAAGGTTCGGCTAGCTGGGGAGGGCCCAAAAACATTCAGTACTTC.

Remarks on this clone: This CDR3 is also generated by other DNA sequences in the sample. The chain couples TRBV7-7 to TRBJ2-5; 8 bases are a match to TRBD2. V was clipped by 1 base and J by 2 bases; unmatched bases: 6. The V gene's germline CDR1 is SSHAT and CDR2 FNYEAQ (reference sequence). The CDR3 consists of 16 residues. This CDR3 reads CASSLDRLAGQETQYF. CDR3 bases: TGTGCCAGCAGCTTAGATAGATTAGCGGGGCAAGAGACCCAGTACTTC.

About this clone: Other DNA sequences in this specimen translate into the identical CDR3. The chain employs TRBV2 and TRBJ1-1, with a weak D call TRBD1 (5 bases). Germline CDR1 reads SNHLY; CDR2 reads FYNNEI. The V end lost 2 bases, the J end lost 1 base, and 5 bases lay between the germline ends. This CDR3 is 13 amino acids long. CDR3 DNA sequence: TGTGCCAGCAGTGAACAGGGGAACACTGAAGCTTTCTTT. This gives the protein CASSEQGNTEAFF.